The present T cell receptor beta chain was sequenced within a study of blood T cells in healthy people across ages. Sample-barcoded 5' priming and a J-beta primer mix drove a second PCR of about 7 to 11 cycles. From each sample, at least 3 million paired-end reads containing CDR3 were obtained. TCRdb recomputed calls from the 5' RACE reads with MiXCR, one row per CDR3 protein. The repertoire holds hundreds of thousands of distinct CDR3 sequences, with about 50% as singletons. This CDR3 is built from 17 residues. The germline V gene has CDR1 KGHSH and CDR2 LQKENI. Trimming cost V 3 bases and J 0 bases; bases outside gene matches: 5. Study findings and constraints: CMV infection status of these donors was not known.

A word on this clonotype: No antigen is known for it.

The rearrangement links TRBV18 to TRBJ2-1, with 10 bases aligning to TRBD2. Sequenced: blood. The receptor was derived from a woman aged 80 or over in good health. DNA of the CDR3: TGTGCCAGCTCACCCTCGCCTAGCGGGAGCTCCTACAATGAGCAGTTCTTC. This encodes CASSPSPSGSSYNEQFF.